This T cell receptor (beta chain) was retrieved from a study of blood T cell repertoires in COVID-19. As for the study in general: Material from acute and convalescent COVID-19 was sourced from the United States, Italy and Spain. The analysed material was cDNA or gDNA that came from T cells, B-cell-depleted T cells, or PBMCs.

Germline trimming cut 5 bases from V and 2 bases from J; bases unmatched to any gene: 6. Germline V gene lookup returns CDR1 MNHEY and CDR2 SVGEGT. This CDR3 is built from 14 residues. In the original analysis: Estimated nucleated cell counts came from reference gene primer amplification. Some clones are missing from TCRdb's copy, which holds only in-frame ones; the method was immunoSEQ multiplex PCR. Clonal size and the V and J genes are those of that table, whereas D and trimming came from the DNA. This sample has about 130,000 clones; 70% to 80% occur once, and the top ten carry approximately 5.2%. The Seattle patients, enrolled during active infection, were followed longitudinally.

The V and J genes are TRBV6-2 or TRBV6-3 and TRBJ2-7; 7 bases fit TRBD1. This TCR was sampled from a woman aged 70-85 years with COVID-19, enrolled during active disease. Sequencing was done on a sample of peripheral blood. CDR3: CASSRDTGAYEQYF. The CDR3 DNA reads TGTGCCAGCAGTAGGGACACAGGGGCCTACGAGCAGTACTTC.